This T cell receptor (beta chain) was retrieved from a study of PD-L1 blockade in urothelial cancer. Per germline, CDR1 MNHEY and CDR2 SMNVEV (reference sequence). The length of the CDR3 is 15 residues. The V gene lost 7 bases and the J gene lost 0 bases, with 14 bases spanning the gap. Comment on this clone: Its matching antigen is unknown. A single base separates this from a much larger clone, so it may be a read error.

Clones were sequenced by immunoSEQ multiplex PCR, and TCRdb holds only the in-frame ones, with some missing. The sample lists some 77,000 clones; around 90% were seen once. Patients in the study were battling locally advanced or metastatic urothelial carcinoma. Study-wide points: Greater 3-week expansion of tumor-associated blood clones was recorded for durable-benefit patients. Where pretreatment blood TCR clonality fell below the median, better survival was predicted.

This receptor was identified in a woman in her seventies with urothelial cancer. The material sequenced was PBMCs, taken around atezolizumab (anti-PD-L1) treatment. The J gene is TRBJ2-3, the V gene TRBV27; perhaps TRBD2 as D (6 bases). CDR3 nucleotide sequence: TGTGCCAGCAATTCCCTAGCGTTAAGCACAGATACGCAGTATTTT. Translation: CASNSLALSTDTQYF.